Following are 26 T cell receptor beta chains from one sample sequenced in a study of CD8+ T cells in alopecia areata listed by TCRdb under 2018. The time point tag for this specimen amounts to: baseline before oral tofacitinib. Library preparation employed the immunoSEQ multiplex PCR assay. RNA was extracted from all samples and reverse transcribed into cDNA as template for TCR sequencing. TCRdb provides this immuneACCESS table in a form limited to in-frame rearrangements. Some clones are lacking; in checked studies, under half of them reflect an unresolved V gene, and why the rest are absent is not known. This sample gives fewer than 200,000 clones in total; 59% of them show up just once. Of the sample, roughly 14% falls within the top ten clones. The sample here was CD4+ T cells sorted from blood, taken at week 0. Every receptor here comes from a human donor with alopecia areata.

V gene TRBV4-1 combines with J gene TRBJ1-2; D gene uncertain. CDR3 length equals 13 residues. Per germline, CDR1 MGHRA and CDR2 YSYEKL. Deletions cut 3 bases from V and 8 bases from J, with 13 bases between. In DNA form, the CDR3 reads TGCGCCAGCAGCCACGACCGTCTCGTAGGCTACACCTTC. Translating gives CASSHDRLVGYTF.

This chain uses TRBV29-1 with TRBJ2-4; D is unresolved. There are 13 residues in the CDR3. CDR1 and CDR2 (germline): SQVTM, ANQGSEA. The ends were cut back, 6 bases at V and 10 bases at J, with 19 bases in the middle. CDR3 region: CSVLGPAQWIQYF. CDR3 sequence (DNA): TGCAGCGTCTTGGGCCCAGCGCAGTGGATTCAGTACTTC.

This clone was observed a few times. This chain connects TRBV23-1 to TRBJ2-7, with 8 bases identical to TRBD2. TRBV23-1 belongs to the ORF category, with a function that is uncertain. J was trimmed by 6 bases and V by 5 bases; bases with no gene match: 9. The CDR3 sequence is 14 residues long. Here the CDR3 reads CASSSGGSFFEQYF. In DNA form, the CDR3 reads TGCGCCAGCAGTAGCGGGGGAAGCTTCTTCGAGCAGTACTTC.

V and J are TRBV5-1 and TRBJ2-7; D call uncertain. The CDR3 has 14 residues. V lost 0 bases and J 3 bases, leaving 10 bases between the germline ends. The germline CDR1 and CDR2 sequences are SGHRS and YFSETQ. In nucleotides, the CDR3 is TGCGCCAGCAGCTTGGTAGACGGATTCTACGAGCAGTACTTC. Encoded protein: CASSLVDGFYEQYF.

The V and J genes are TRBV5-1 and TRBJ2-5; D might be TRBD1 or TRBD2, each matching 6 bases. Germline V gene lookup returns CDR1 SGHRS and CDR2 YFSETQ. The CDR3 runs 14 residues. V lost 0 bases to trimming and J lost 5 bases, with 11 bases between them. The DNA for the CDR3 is TGCGCCAGCAGCTTGGTCCGGGGGCGTGAGACCCAGTACTTC. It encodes CASSLVRGRETQYF.

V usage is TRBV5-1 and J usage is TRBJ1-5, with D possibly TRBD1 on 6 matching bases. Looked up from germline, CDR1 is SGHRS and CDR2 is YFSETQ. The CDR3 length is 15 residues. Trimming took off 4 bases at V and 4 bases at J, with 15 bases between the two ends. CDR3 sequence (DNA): TGCGCCAGCAGCCCAGCGGACAGCGTTAATCAGCCCCAGCATTTT. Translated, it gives CASSPADSVNQPQHF.

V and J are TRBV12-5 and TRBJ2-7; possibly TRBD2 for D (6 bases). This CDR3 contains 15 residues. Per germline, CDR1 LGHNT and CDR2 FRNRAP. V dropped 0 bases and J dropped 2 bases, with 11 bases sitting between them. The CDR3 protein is CASGLVEGPTYEQYF. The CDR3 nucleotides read TGTGCTAGTGGTTTGGTGGAGGGTCCGACCTACGAGCAGTACTTC.

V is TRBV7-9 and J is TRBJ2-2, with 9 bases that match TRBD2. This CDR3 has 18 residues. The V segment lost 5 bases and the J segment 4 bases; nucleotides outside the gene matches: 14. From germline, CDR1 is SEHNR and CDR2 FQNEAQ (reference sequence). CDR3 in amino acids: CASSRSRTAGGPTGELFF. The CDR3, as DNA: TGTGCCAGCAGCAGATCTAGGACGGCGGGGGGGCCCACCGGGGAGCTGTTTTTT.

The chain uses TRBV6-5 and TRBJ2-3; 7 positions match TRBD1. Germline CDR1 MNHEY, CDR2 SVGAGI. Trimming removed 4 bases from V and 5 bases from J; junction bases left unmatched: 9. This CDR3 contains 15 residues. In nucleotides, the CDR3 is TGTGCCAGCAGTTCCCTAAGGGGGCGGTTAGATACGCAGTATTTT. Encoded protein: CASSSLRGRLDTQYF.

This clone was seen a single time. The CDR3 loop is CASSLGKGSNQPQHF. Written as DNA, the CDR3 is TGTGCCAGCAGTTTGGGAAAGGGTAGCAATCAGCCCCAGCATTTT. The chain joins TRBV27 to TRBJ1-5; D gene ambiguous. V was pared by 3 bases and J by 0 bases, with 9 bases between. CDR1 is MNHEY and CDR2 is SMNVEV in the germline V gene (reference sequence). There are 15 residues in the CDR3.

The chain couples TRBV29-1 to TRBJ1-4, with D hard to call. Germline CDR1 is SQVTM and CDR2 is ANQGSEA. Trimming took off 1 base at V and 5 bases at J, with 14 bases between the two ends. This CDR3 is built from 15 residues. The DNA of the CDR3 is TGCAGCGTTGAAGGCCGGGGTACACCGAATGAAAAACTGTTTTTT. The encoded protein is CSVEGRGTPNEKLFF.

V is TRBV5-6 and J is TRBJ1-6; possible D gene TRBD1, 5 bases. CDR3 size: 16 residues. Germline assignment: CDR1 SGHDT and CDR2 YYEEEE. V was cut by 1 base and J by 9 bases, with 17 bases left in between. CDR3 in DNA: TGTGCCAGCAGCTTGCGGGGGTCGGCGGGGGGTTCACCCCTCCACTTT. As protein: CASSLRGSAGGSPLHF.

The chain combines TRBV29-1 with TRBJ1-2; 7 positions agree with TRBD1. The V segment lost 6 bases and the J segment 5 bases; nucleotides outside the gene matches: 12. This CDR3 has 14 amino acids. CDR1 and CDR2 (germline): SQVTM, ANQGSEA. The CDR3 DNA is TGCAGCGTCCCCCACCGCGGGACAGATTATGGCTACACCTTC. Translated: CSVPHRGTDYGYTF.

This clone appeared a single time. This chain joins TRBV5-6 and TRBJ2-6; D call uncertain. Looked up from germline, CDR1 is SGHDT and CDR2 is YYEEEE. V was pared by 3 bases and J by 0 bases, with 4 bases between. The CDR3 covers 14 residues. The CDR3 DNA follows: TGTGCCAGCAGCTCCACCTCTGGGGCCAACGTCCTGACTTTC. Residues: CASSSTSGANVLTF.

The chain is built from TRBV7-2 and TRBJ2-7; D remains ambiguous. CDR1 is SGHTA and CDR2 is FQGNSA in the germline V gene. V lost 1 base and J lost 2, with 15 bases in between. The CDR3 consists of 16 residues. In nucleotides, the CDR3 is TGTGCCAGCAGCTTAGGGCCGGCTAGTGGAGCCTACGAGCAGTACTTC. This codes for CASSLGPASGAYEQYF.

CDR3 DNA sequence: TGTGCCTGGAGCCGCGGAGGAGAGACCCAGTACTTC. Amino acids: CAWSRGGETQYF. The chain combines TRBV30 with TRBJ2-5, with TRBD2 as a possible D gene (5 bases). Per the germline V gene, CDR1 is GTSNPN and CDR2 is SVGIG (reference sequence). The CDR3 runs 12 residues. V was cut by 3 bases and J by 4 bases, with 9 bases left in between.

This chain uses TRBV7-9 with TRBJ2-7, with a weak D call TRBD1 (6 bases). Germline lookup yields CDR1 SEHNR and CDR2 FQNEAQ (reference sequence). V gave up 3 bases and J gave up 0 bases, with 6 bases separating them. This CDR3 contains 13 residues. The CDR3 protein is CASSLDSSYEQYF. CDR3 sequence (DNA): TGTGCCAGCAGCTTGGACAGCTCCTACGAGCAGTACTTC. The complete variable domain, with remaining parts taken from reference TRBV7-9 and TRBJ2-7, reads DTGVSQNPRHKITKRGQNVTFRCDPISEHNRLYWYRQTLGQGPEFLTYFQNEAQLEKSRLLSDRFSAERPKGSFSTLEIQRTEQGDSAMYLCASSLDSSYEQYFGPGTRLTVT.

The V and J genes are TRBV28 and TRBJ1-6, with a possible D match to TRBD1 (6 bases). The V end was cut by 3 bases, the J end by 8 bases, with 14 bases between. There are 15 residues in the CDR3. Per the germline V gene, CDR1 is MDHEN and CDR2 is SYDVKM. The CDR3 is CASSLRGKGDSPLHF. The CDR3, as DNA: TGTGCCAGCAGTTTGAGGGGGAAAGGTGATTCACCCCTCCACTTT.

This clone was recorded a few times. CDR3 sequence: CASSQDRVSSYEQYF. DNA for the CDR3: TGCGCCAGCAGCCAAGATCGTGTTAGCTCCTACGAGCAGTACTTC. The rearrangement joins TRBV4-1 to TRBJ2-7; D call uncertain. The germline V gene encodes CDR1 MGHRA and CDR2 YSYEKL. V was pared by 0 bases and J by 0 bases, with 9 bases between. The CDR3 is 15 residues long.

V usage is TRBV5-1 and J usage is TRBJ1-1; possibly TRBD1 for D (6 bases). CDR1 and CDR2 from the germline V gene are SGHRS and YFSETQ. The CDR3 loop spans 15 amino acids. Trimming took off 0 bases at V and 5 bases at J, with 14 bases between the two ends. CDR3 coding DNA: TGCGCCAGCAGCTTGGCCCACAGGGATGAGACTGAAGCTTTCTTT. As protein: CASSLAHRDETEAFF. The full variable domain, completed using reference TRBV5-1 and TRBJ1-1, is KAGVTQTPRYLIKTRGQQVTLSCSPISGHRSVSWYQQTPGQGLQFLFEYFSETQRNKGNFPGRFSGRQFSNSRSEMNVSTLELGDSALYLCASSLAHRDETEAFFGQGTRLTVV.

CDR3 sequence reads: CASSLDPGAVWGYTF. The CDR3 DNA follows: TGTGCCAGCAGCTTAGATCCGGGGGCCGTATGGGGCTACACCTTC. The chain carries TRBV11-2 and TRBJ1-2, with D tentatively TRBD1 (6 bases). Germline values: CDR1 SGHAT, CDR2 FQNNGV. The germline V and J ends were trimmed by 0 bases and 8 bases, with 16 bases remaining between them. This CDR3 is built from 15 residues.

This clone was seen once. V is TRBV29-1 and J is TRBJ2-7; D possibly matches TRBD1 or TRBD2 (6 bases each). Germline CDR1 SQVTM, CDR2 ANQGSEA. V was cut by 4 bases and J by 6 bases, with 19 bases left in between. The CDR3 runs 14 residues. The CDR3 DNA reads TGCAGCGTTGTGGAGGGACACATGGGCTCCGAGCAGTACTTC. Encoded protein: CSVVEGHMGSEQYF.

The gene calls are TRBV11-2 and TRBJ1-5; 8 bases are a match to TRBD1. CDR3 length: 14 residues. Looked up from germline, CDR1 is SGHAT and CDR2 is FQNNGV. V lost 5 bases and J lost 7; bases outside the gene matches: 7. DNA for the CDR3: TGTGCCAGCAGCACCGACAGGGGAGGACAGCCCCAGCATTTT. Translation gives CASSTDRGGQPQHF.

The CDR3 region is CASSPASGTGPDGYTF. The CDR3 DNA follows: TGTGCCAGCAGTCCCGCCTCCGGGACAGGGCCCGATGGCTACACCTTC. This rearrangement joins TRBV27 to TRBJ1-2; 9 nucleotides match TRBD1. The CDR3 has 16 amino acids. Germline lookup yields CDR1 MNHEY and CDR2 SMNVEV (reference sequence). Unmatched junction bases numbered 13, after V lost 5 bases and J lost 6 bases.

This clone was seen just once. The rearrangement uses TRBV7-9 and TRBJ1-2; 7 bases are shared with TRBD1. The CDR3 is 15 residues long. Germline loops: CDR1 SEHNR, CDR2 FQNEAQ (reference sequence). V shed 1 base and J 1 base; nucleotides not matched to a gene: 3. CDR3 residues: CASSLEGGRNYGYTF. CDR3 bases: TGTGCCAGCAGCTTAGAAGGGGGCCGTAACTATGGCTACACCTTC.

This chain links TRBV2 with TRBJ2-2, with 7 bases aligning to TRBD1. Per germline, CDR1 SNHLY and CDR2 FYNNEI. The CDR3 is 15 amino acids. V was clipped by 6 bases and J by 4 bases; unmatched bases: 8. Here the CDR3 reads CASSATGASTGELFF. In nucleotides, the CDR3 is TGTGCCAGCAGCGCCACAGGGGCGAGCACCGGGGAGCTGTTTTTT.